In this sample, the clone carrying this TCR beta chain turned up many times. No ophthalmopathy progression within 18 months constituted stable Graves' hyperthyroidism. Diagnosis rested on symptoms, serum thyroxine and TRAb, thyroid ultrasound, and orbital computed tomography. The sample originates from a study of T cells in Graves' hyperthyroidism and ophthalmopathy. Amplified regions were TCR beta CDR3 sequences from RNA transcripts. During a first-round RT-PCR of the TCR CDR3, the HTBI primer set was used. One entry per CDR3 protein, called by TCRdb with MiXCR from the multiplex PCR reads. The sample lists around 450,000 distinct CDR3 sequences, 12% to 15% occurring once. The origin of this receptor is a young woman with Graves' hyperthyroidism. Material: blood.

The CDR3: CASSQDLRQPQHF. In DNA form, the CDR3 reads TGTGCCAGCAGCCAAGATTTAAGGCAGCCCCAGCATTTT. The gene calls are TRBV3-1 and TRBJ1-5; no clear D. The germline CDR1 and CDR2 sequences are LGHDT and YNNKEL (reference sequence). CDR3 length equals 13 residues. The V gene lost 0 bases and the J gene lost 7 bases, with 7 bases spanning the gap.